This entry is about one TCR beta chain. Antigen: not known. This record comes from a study of human T cells and chemical hapten exposure. Study-wide findings and caveats: Expanded TCRs produced significantly more large CDR3 similarity clusters than controls did.

Original methodology: Individual samples carried between roughly 23,224 and 700,000 TCRs, with about 88,000 as the median. TCRdb itself ran the RACE reads through MiXCR, one entry per CDR3 protein. TCRdb's processing, not the study's, gives the V and J calls here. The sample consists of under 130,000 distinct CDR3 sequences, less than 45% of them appearing once. Sample time point: patch test 3, about 24 weeks after DPC sensitization. The treatment here: therapeutic diphenylcyclopropenone sensitization with weekly scalp DPC. Blood collection happened ahead of applying each patch test. Germline V CDR1 and CDR2: MGHRA, YSYEKL. The J segment lost 4 bases and the V segment lost 6 bases, leaving 5 bases of the junction unmatched. This CDR3 region has 13 residues.

The chain employs TRBV4-1 and TRBJ1-1, with 7 positions matching TRBD1. Here the sequenced sample was whole blood, taken in connection with sensitization to the hapten diphenylcyclopropenone (DPC). The source of this sequence is a man between 35 and 55 years old with alopecia areata. Some clones in this sample may be carry-over from other donors' samples. CDR3 DNA: TGCGCCAGCAGTGGAGGGGGCGGCACTGAAGCTTTCTTT. Its translation is CASSGGGGTEAFF.